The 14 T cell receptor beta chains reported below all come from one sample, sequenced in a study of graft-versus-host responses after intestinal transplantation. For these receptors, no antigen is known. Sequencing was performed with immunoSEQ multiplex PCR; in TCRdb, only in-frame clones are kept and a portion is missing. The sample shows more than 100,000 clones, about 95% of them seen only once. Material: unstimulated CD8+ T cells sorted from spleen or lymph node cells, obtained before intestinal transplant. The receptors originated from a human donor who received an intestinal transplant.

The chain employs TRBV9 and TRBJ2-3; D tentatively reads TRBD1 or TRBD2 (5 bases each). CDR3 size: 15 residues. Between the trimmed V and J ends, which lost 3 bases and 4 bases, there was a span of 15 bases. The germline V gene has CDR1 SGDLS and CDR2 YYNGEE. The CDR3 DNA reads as TGTGCCAGCAGCGCCTTCGGGGCCGATTCAGATACGCAGTATTTT. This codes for CASSAFGADSDTQYF.

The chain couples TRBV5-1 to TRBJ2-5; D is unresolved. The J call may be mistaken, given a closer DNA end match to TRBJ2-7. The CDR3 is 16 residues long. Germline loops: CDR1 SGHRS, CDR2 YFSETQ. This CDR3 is CASSPTEEQLTYEQYF. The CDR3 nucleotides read TGCGCCAGCAGCCCAACCGAGGAGCAACTAACCTACGAGCAGTACTTC.

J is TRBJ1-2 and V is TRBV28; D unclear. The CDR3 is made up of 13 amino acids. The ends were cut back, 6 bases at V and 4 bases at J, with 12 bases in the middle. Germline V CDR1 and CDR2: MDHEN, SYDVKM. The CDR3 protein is CASSVGSIYGYTF. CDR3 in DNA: TGTGCCAGCAGCGTTGGGAGTATCTATGGCTACACCTTC.

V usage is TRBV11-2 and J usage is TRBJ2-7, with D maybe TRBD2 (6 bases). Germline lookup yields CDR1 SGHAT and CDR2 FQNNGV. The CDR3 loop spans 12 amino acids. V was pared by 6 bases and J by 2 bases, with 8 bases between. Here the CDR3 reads CASRLATYEQYF. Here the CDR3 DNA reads TGTGCCAGCAGACTAGCAACCTACGAGCAGTACTTC.

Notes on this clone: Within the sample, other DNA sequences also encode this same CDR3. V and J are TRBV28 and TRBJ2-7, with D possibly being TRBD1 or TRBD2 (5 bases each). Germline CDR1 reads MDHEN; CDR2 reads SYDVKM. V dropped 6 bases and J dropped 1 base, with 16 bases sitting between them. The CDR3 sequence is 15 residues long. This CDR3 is CASSPLIGASYEQYF. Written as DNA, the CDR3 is TGTGCCAGCAGCCCTTTGATCGGGGCGTCCTACGAGCAGTACTTC.

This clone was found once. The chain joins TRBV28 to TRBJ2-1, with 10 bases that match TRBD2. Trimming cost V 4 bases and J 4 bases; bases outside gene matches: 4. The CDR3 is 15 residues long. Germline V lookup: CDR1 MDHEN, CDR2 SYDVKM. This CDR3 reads CASSSLAGAYNEQFF. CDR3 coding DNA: TGTGCCAGCAGTTCCCTAGCGGGAGCTTACAATGAGCAGTTCTTC.

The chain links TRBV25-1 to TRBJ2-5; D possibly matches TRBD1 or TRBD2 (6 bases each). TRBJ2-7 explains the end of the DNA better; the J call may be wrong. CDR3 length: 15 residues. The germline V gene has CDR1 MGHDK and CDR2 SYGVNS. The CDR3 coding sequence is TGTGCCAGCAGTGACCGGGTGGGGGGCCTCTACGAGCAGTACTTC. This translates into CASSDRVGGLYEQYF.

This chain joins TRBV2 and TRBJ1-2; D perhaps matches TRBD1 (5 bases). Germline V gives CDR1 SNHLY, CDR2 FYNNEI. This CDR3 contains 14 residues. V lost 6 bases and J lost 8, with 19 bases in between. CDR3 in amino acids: CASSPPRESGGYTF. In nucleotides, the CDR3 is TGTGCCAGCAGCCCACCCAGGGAATCGGGAGGCTACACCTTC.

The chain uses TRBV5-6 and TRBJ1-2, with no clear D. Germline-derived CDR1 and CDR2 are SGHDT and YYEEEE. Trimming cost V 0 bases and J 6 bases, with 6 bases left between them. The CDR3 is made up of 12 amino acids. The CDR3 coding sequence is TGTGCCAGCAGCTTGGACAGAAATGGCTACACCTTC. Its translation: CASSLDRNGYTF.

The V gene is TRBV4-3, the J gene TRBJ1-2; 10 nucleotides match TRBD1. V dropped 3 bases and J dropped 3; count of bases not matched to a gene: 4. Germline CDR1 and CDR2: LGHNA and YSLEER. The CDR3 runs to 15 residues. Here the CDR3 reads CASSQRQGADYGYTF. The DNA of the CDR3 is TGCGCCAGCAGCCAGAGACAGGGGGCAGACTATGGCTACACCTTC.

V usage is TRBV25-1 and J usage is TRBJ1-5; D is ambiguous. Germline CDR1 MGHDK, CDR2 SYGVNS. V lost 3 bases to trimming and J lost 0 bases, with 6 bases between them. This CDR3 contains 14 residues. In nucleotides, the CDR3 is TGTGCCAGCAGTGAGATCTATAGCAATCAGCCCCAGCATTTT. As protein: CASSEIYSNQPQHF.

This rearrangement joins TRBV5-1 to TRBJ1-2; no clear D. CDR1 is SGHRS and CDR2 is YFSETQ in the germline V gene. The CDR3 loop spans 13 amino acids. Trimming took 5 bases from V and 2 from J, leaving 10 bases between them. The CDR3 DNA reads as TGCGCCAGCAGTAAAATCAGAAACTATGGCTACACCTTC. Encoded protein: CASSKIRNYGYTF.

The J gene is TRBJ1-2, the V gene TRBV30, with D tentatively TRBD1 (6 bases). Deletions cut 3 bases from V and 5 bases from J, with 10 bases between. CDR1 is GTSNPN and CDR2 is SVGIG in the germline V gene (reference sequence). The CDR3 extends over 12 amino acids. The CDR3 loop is CAWSGGGYGYTF. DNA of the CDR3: TGTGCCTGGAGCGGGGGCGGGTATGGCTACACCTTC. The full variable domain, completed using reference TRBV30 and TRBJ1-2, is SQTIHQWPATLVQPVGSPLSLECTVEGTSNPNLYWYRQAAGRGLQLLFYSVGIGQISSEVPQNLSASRPQDRQFILSSKKLLLSDSGFYLCAWSGGGYGYTFGSGTRLTVV.

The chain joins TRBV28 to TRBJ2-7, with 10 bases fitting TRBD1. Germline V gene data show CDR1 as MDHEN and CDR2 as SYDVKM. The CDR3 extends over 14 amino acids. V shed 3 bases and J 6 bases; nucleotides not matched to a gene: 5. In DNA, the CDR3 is TGTGCCAGCAGTTTCCCGGGACAGGGGACCGAGCAGTACTTC. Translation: CASSFPGQGTEQYF.